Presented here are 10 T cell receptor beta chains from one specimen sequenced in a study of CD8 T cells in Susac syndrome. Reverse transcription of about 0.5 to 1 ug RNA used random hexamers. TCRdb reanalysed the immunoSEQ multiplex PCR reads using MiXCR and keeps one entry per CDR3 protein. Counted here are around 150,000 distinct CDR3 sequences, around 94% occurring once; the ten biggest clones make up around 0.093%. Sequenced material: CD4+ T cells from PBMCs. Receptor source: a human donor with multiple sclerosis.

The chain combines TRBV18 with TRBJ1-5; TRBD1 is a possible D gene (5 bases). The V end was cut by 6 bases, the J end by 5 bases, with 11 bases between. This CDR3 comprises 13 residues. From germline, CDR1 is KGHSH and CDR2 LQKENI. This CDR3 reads CASSPAQDQPQHF. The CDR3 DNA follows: TGTGCCAGCTCCCCCGCACAGGATCAGCCCCAGCATTTT. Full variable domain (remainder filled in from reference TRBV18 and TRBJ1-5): NAGVMQNPRHLVRRRGQEARLRCSPMKGHSHVYWYRQLPEEGLKFMVYLQKENIIDESGMPKERFSAEFPKEGPSILRIQQVVRGDSAAYFCASSPAQDQPQHFGDGTRLSIL.

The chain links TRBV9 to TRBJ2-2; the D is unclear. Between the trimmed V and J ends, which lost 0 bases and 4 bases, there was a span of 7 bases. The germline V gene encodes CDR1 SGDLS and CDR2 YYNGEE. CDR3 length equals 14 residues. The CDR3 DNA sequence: TGTGCCAGCAGCGTAGTCGGCTCCACCGGGGAGCTGTTTTTT. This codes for CASSVVGSTGELFF.

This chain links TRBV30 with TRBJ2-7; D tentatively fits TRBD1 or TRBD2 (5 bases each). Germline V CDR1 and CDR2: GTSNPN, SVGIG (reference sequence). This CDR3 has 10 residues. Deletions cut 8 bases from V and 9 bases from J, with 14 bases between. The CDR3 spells CAAGTLRQYF. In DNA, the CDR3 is TGTGCCGCTGGGACCCTACGGCAGTACTTC.

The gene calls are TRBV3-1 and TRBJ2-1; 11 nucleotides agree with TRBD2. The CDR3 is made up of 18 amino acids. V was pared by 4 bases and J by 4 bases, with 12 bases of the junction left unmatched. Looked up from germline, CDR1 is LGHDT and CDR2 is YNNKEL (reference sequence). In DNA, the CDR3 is TGTGCCAGCAGCCTTAACCTAGCGGGAGGCCGACGGTACAATGAGCAGTTCTTC. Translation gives CASSLNLAGGRRYNEQFF.

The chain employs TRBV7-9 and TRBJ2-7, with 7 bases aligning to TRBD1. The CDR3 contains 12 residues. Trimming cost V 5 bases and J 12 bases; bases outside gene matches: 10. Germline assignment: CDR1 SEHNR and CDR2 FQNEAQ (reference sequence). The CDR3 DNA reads TGTGCCAGCAGCATCCGGGACAGCCGTCTGTACTTC. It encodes CASSIRDSRLYF.

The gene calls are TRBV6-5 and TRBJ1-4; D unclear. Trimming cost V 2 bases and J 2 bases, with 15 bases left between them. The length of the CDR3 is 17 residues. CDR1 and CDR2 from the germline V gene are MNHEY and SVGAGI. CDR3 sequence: CASSYAFTAATNEKLFF. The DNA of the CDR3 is TGTGCCAGCAGTTACGCATTCACAGCGGCGACTAATGAAAAACTGTTTTTT.

The CDR3 DNA reads TGCAGCGCTGGGGTGAGAGGTTCCTACAATGAGCAGTTCTTC. Translation: CSAGVRGSYNEQFF. The chain uses TRBV29-1 and TRBJ2-1; D uncertain. The CDR3 runs to 14 residues. Trimming pared 7 bases from V and 1 base from J, leaving 14 bases between. Looked up from germline, CDR1 is SQVTM and CDR2 is ANQGSEA.

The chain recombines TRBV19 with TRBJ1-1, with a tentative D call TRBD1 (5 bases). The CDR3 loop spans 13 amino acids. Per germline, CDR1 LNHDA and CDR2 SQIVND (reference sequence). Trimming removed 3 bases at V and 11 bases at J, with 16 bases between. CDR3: CASSIKGPSGAFF. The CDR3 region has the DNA TGTGCCAGTAGTATCAAGGGGCCCTCGGGGGCTTTCTTT.

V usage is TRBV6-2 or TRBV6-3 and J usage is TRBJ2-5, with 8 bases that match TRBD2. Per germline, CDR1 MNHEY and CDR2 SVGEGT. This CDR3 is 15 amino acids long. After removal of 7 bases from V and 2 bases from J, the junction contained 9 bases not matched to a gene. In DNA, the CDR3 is TGTGCCAGCACCCCTTGGGGACTAGGACAAGAGACCCAGTACTTC. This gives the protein CASTPWGLGQETQYF.

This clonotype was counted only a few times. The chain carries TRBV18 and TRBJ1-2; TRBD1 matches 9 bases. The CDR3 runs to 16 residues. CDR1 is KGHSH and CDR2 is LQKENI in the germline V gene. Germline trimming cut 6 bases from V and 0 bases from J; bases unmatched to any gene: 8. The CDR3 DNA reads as TGTGCCAGCTCTCCAATAACAGGGGGCACTAACTATGGCTACACCTTC. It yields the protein CASSPITGGTNYGYTF.